These 5 T cell receptor beta chains were sequenced from one sample in a study of post-analysis software for immune sequencing data. Notes on the study in general: In patients, TRBV5-6, TRBV5-1 and TRBV20-1 belonged to five or six TRBV segments found more frequently than in controls.

Tagging with unique molecular identifiers was a feature of the TCR beta cDNA libraries. TCRdb independently ran MiXCR on the PCR reads; one entry per CDR3 protein. This sample has fewer than 850,000 distinct CDR3 sequences; 35% to 55% occur once, and the top ten carry approximately 4.4%. Antigen specificity for these receptors is unknown. The sequenced material came from blood. The receptors originated from a girl under 18 with multiple sclerosis.

The V and J genes are TRBV24-1 and TRBJ2-1; D may be TRBD2 (6 bases). This CDR3 has 15 residues. CDR1 and CDR2 from the germline V gene are KGHDR and SFDVKD. The V gene lost 0 bases and the J gene lost 6 bases, with 11 bases spanning the gap. CDR3: CATSDLETSLNEQFF. Written as DNA, the CDR3 is TGTGCCACCAGTGATTTGGAGACTAGTCTCAATGAGCAGTTCTTC.

The rearrangement uses TRBV29-1 and TRBJ2-4, with a tentative D call TRBD1 (6 bases). The closer fit of TRBJ2-5 to the DNA end suggests the J call may be wrong. The length of the CDR3 is 16 residues. Germline values: CDR1 SQVTM, CDR2 ANQGSEA. For the CDR3, the DNA is TGCAGCGTGAGGGGAGACAGGAGATTACTCCAAGAGACCCAGTACTTC. Encoded protein: CSVRGDRRLLQETQYF.

The V gene is TRBV9, the J gene TRBJ2-5, with 8 bases matching TRBD2. There are 15 residues in the CDR3. J was trimmed by 11 bases and V by 3 bases; bases with no gene match: 15. Germline V gene sequence: CDR1 SGDLS, CDR2 YYNGEE. CDR3 in DNA: TGTGCCAGCAGCGCAGGGGCTAGCGGGTACAATGAGCAGTACTTC. Its protein is CASSAGASGYNEQYF. The entire variable domain, with the rest obtained from reference TRBV9 and TRBJ2-5, is as follows: DSGVTQTPKHLITATGQRVTLRCSPRSGDLSVYWYQQSLDQGLQFLIQYYNGEERAKGNILERFSAQQFPDLHSELNLSSLELGDSALYFCASSAGASGYNEQYFGPGTRLLVL.

The chain uses TRBV7-9 and TRBJ2-3; TRBD2 agrees at 14 bases. The trim removed 5 bases at V and 4 bases at J, leaving 5 bases unmatched. CDR3 length equals 16 residues. From germline, CDR1 is SEHNR and CDR2 FQNEAQ (reference sequence). The CDR3 sequence is CASSGGTSGSPDTQYF. Here the CDR3 DNA reads TGTGCCAGCAGCGGTGGGACTAGCGGGAGCCCAGATACGCAGTATTTT.

The chain links TRBV7-6 to TRBJ1-6; D is unresolved. Germline lookup yields CDR1 SGHVS and CDR2 FNYEAQ. Trimming stripped 5 bases from V and 8 bases from J, with 22 bases between. CDR3 length: 17 amino acids. CDR3 sequence (DNA): TGTGCCAGCAGCCTGGCTGGGCCTCGCCACTCCGATTCACCCCTCCACTTT. This encodes CASSLAGPRHSDSPLHF.